The following is a T cell receptor beta chain sequence with its context. The sample is drawn from a study of blood T cell repertoires in COVID-19. On the study more broadly: Sources were T cells, B-cell-depleted T cells, or PBMCs; the material itself was cDNA or gDNA.

Source study methods: Researchers report that nucleated cell counts were estimated from reference gene primer amplification. Some clones are missing from TCRdb's copy, which holds only in-frame ones; the method was immunoSEQ multiplex PCR. The V and J calls and clone size are taken from that table; D and trimming were inferred from the DNA. The data hold about 260,000 clones, with about 90% observed a single time. The receptor was derived from a man aged 50 or older who had been exposed to COVID-19. Sequencing was carried out using PBMCs or T cells enriched from blood (not recorded which).

CDR3 DNA sequence: TGCGCCAGCAGCTTCAACCGGGACTACGAGCAGTACTTC. Translated, it gives CASSFNRDYEQYF. This rearrangement joins TRBV5-1 to TRBJ2-7; a weak D match, TRBD2 (5 bases). Germline V gives CDR1 SGHRS, CDR2 YFSETQ. V lost 2 bases and J 3 bases, leaving 9 bases between the germline ends. There are 13 residues in the CDR3.